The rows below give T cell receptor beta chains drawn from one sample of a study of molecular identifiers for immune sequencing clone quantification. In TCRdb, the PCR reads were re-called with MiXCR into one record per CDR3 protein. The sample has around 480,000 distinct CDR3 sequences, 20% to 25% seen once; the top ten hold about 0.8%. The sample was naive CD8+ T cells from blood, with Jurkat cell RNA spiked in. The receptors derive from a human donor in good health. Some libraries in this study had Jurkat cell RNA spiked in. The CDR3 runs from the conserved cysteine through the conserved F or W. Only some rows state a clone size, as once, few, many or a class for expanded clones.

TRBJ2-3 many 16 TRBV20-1 CSARDPGGVQGDTQYF
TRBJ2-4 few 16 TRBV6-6 CASSYSSELAKNIQYF
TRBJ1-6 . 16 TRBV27 CASSLGGGAWNSPLHF
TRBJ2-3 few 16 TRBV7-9 CASSPKQGFNTDTQYF
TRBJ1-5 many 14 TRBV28 CASSFRAGNQPQHF
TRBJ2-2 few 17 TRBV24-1 CATSDLTWTGNTGELFF
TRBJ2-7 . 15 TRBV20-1 CSARGPAASSYEQYF
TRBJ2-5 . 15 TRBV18 CASSRRQEDQETQYF
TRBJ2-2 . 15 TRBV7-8 CASSLKSQGTGELFF
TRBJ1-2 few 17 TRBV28 CASSLTPAGEVNYGYTF
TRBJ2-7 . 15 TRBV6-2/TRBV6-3 CASREGASLSYEQYF
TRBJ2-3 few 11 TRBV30 CAWSVRDTQYF
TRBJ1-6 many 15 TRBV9 CASSPGQGHNSPLHF
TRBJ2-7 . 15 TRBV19 CASSAGQGAGYEQYF
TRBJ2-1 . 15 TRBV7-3 CASSLTSGGGNEQFF
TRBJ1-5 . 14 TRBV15 CATSRVGGNQPQHF
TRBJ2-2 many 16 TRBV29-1 CSVEERGTGVTGELFF
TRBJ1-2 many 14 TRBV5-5 CASSLLGENYGYTF
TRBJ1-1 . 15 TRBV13 CASSPRMGQNTEAFF
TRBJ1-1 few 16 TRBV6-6 CASSYSGGFMVTEAFF
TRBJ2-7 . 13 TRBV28 CASRLGPAYEQYF
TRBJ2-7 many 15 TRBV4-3 CASSQDRGLIYEQYF
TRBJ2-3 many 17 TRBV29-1 CSVEQPEWESPTDTQYF
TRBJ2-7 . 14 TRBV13 CASSLEVRGNEQYF
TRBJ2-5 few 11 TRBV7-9 CASSYLETQYF
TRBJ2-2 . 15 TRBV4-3 CASSPMAGGTGELFF
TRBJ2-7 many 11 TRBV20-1 CSASDMNEQYF
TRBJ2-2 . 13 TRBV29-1 CSVEDRGNGELFF
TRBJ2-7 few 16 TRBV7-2 CASSLFSSGGAWEQYF
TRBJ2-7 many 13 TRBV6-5 CASSYGLGMEQYF
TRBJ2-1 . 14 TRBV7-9 CASRTGGAYNEQFF
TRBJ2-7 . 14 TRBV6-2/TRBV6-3 CASTTLRGPYEQYF